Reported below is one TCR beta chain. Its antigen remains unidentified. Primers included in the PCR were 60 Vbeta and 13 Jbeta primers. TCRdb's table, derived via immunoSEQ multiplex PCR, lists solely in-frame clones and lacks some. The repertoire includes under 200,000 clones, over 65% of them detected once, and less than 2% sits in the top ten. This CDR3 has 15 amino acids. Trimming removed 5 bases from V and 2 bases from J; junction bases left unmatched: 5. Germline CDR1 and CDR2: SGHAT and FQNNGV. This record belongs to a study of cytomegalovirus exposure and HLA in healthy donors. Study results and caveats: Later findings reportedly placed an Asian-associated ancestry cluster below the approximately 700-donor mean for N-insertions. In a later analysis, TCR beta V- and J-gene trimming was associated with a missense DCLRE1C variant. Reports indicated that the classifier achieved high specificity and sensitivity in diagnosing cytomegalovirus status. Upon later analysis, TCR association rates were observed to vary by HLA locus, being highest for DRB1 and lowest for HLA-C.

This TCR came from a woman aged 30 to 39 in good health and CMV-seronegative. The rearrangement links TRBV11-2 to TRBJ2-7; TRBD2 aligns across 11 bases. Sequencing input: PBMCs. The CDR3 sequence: CASSLLAGDAYEQYF. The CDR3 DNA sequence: TGTGCCAGCAGCCTACTAGCGGGAGACGCCTACGAGCAGTACTTC.